The entry below describes one T cell receptor beta chain. What it binds is unknown. The data were taken from a study of cytomegalovirus exposure and HLA in healthy donors. Points from the study as a whole: In an earlier analysis, about 87% or about 30%: the productive usage of most TCR beta V segments. A later analysis showed that HLA-associated TCR beta chains had undergone more clonal expansion than equally common others. Later analysis associated a missense DCLRE1C variant with TCR beta V- and J-gene trimming.

CDR1 and CDR2 (germline): GTSNPN, SVGIG (reference sequence). Unmatched junction bases numbered 4, after V lost 0 bases and J lost 3 bases. The CDR3 runs 14 residues. This PCR relied on a set of 60 Vbeta primers and 13 Jbeta primers. Some clones are missing from TCRdb's copy, which holds only in-frame ones; the method was immunoSEQ multiplex PCR. The sample has 150,000 to 200,000 clones; 75% to 85% are singletons. The chain uses TRBV30 and TRBJ2-7; 8 bases match TRBD1. This TCR was recovered from a woman younger than 45 in good health and CMV-seropositive. Sequencing was done on a sample of PBMCs. The CDR3 region has the DNA TGTGCCTGGAGTGTTGGACAGGGATTCTACGAGCAGTACTTC. Its translation is CAWSVGQGFYEQYF.